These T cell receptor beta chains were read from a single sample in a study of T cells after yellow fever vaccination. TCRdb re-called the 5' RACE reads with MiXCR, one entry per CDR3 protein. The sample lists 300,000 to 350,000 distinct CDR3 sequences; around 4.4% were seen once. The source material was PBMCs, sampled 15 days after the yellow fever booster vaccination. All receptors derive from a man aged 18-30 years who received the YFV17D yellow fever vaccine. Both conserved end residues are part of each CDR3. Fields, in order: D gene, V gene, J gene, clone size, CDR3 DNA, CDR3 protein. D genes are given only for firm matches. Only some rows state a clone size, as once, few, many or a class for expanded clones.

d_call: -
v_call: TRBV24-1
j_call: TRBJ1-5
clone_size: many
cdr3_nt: TGTGCCACCAGTGGTTTGACGGTCGCCGGGCCCCAGCATTTT
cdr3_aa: CATSGLTVAGPQHF

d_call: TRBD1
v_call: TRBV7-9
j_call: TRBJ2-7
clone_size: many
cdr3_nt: TGTGCCAGCAGTCCAAGGACAGGGGGCCGTCACCAGTACTTC
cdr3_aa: CASSPRTGGRHQYF

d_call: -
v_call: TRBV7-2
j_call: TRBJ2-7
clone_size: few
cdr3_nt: TGTGCCAGCAGCTTCAACTCAGGGCCCTCCTACGAGCAGTACTTC
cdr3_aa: CASSFNSGPSYEQYF

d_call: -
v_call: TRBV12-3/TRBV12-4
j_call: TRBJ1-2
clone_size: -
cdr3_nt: TGTGCCAGCAGTTCAATGACGGGTAACTATGGCTACACCTTC
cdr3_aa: CASSSMTGNYGYTF

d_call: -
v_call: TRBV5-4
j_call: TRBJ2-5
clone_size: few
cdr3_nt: TGTGCCAGCAGCCCCACCGGTGTGGGGGAAGAGACCCAGTACTTC
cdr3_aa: CASSPTGVGEETQYF

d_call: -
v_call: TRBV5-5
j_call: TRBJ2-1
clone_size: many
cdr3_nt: TGTGCCAGCAGCTTACGGGGGGACAGCTCCTACAATGAGCAGTTCTTC
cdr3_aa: CASSLRGDSSYNEQFF

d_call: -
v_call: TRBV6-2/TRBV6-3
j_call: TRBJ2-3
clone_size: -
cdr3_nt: TGTGCCAGCAGGGCCAGAGGGTGGGGGGGCACAGATACGCAGTATTTT
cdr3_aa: CASRARGWGGTDTQYF

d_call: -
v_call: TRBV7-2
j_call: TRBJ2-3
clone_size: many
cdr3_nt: TGTGCCAGCAGCCCCAGCGGAGGGACAGATACGCAGTATTTT
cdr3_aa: CASSPSGGTDTQYF

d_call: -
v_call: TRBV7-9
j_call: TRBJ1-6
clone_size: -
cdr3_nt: TGTGCCAGCAGCGTAAACTCACCGGGACCAGGGAATTCACCCCTCCACTTT
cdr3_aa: CASSVNSPGPGNSPLHF

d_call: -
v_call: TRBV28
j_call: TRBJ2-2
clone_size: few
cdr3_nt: TGTGCCAGTCCGTCCCCAAACACCGGGGAGCTGTTTTTT
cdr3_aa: CASPSPNTGELFF

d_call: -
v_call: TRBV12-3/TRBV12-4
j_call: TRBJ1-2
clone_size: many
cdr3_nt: TGTGCCAGCTCCCGGATGGTTGTAGAGAACTATGGCTACACCTTC
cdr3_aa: CASSRMVVENYGYTF

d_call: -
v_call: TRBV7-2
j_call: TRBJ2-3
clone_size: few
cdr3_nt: TGTGCCAGCAGCAGATGGGGCCCCACAGATACGCAGTATTTT
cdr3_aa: CASSRWGPTDTQYF

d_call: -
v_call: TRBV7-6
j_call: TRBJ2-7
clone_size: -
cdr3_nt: TGTGCCAGCAGCACTGGCTTTGGGTCCTACGAGCAGTACTTC
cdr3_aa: CASSTGFGSYEQYF

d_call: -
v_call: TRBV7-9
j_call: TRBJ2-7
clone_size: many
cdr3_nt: TGTGCCAGCAGCTCGACTTACAGGGGGAGGGTCTACGAGCAGTACTTC
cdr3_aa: CASSSTYRGRVYEQYF

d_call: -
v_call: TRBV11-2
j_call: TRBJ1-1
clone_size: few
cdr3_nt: TGTGCCAGCAGCTTAAGGGGGGGGGATCACGCAGCTTTCTTT
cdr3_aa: CASSLRGGDHAAFF

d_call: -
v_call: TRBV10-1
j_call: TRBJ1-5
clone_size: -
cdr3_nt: TGCGCCAGCACTGAGAGGGGACCGTTCGTATATCAGCCCCAGCATTTT
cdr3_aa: CASTERGPFVYQPQHF

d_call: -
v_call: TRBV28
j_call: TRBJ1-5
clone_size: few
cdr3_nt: TGTGCCAGCCTTGAGGGGGGCATGGGAAATCAGCCCCAGCATTTT
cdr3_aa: CASLEGGMGNQPQHF

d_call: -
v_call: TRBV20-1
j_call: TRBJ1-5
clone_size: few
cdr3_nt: TGCAGTGCTAGAGATTTTTCGGGGGAGGGTCAGCCCCAGCATTTT
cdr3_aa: CSARDFSGEGQPQHF

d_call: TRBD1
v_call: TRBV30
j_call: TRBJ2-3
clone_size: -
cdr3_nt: TGTGCCTGGAGTGGCAGGACAGGGGACCCAGATACGCAGTATTTT
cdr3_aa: CAWSGRTGDPDTQYF

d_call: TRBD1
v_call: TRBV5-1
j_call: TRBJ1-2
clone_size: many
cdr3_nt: TGCGCCAGCAGCTTGACAGGGGAGGCTGGCTACACCTTC
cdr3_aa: CASSLTGEAGYTF

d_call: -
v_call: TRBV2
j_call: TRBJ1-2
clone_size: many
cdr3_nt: TGTGCCAGCAGGCAGCCTGGCTATGGCTACACCTTC
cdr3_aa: CASRQPGYGYTF

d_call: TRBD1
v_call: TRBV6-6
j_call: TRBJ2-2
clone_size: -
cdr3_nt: TGTGCCAGCAACCCGACAGGGGGAACCGGGGAGCTGTTTTTT
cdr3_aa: CASNPTGGTGELFF

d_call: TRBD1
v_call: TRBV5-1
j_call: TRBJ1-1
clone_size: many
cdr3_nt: TGCGCCAGCAGCTTAGACAGGGGTAGCACTGAAGCTTTCTTT
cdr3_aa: CASSLDRGSTEAFF

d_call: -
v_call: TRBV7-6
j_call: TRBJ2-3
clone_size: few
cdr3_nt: TGTGCCAGCAGTCAGAATAGGTTCGATACGCAGTATTTT
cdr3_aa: CASSQNRFDTQYF

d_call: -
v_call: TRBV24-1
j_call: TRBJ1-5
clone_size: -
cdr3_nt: TGTGCCACCCGGGGGGGGGGACGGAGCAATCAGCCCCAGCATTTT
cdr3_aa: CATRGGGRSNQPQHF

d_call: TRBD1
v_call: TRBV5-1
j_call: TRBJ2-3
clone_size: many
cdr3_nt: TGCGCCAGCAGACAGGGGCCCCCCACAGATACGCAGTATTTT
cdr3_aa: CASRQGPPTDTQYF

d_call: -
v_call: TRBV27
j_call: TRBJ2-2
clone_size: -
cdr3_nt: TGTGCCAGCAGCCGAAACAGGGAATCCGGGGAGCTGTTTTTT
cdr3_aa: CASSRNRESGELFF

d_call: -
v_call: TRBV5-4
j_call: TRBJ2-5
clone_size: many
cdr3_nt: TGTGCCAGCAGCTTTCAGGGTGCCACAGAGACCCAGTACTTC
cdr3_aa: CASSFQGATETQYF

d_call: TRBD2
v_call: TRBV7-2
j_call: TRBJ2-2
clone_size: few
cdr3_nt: TGTGCCAGCAGACTTAGCGGGGGGGACACCGGGGAGCTGTTTTTT
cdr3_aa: CASRLSGGDTGELFF

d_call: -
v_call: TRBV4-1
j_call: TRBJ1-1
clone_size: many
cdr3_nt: TGCGCCAGCAGCCAAGGGGTTACGGCAAACACTGAAGCTTTCTTT
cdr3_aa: CASSQGVTANTEAFF

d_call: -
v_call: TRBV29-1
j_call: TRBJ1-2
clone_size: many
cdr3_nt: TGCAGCGTTGAAGTGGGGCCTACTAACTATGGCTACACCTTC
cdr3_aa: CSVEVGPTNYGYTF

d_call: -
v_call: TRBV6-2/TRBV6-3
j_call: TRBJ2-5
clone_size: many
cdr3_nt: TGTGCCAGCAGTGACCTCAGACAGATGCAAGAGACCCAGTACTTC
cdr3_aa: CASSDLRQMQETQYF

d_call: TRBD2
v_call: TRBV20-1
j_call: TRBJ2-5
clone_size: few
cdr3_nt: TGCAGTGCTAGCCCTCTAGCGGGGGTTCAAGAGACCCAGTACTTC
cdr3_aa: CSASPLAGVQETQYF

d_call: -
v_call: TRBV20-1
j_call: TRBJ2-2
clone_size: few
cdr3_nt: TGCAGTGCTTCGGACGGGAACACCGGGGAGCTGTTTTTT
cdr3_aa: CSASDGNTGELFF

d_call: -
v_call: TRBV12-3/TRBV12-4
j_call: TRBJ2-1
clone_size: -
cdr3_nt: TGTGCCAGCAGCACCCGACACCCCTCCGGCGGGGGCTCGAGGGATGAGCAGTTCTTC
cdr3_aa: CASSTRHPSGGGSRDEQFF

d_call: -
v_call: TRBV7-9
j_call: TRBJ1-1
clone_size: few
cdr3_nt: TGTGCCAGCAGCACGCAGGAGAGGGCTTTCTTT
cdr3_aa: CASSTQERAFF

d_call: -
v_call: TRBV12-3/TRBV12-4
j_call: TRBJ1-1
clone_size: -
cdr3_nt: TGTGCCAGCAGCTTCTTGACGGGTTCGCCAGCTTTCTTT
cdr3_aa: CASSFLTGSPAFF

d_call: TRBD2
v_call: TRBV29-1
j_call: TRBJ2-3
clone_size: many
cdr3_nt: TGCAGCGTTGTCGGGGGGGCCTCAGATACGCAGTATTTT
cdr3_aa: CSVVGGASDTQYF

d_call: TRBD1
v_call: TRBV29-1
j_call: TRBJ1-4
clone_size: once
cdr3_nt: TGCAGCGGGGGACAGGGGCAAGTTGGTGAACTGTTTTTT
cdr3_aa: CSGGQGQVGELFF

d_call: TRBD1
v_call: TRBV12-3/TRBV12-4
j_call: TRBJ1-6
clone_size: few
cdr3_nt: TGTGCCAGCAGTTTGGGGACAGCCATGGTCACCCTCCACTTT
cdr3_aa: CASSLGTAMVTLHF

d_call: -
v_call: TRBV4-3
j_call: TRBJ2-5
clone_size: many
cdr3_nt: TGCGCCAGCAGCCAAGATTTTCTGGGTCGGCCCCAGTACTTC
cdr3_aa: CASSQDFLGRPQYF

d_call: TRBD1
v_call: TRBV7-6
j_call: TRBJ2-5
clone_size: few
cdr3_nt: TGTGCCAGCAGCTTAGCGCCACAGGGGGCGGGTGAGACCCAGTACTTC
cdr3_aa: CASSLAPQGAGETQYF